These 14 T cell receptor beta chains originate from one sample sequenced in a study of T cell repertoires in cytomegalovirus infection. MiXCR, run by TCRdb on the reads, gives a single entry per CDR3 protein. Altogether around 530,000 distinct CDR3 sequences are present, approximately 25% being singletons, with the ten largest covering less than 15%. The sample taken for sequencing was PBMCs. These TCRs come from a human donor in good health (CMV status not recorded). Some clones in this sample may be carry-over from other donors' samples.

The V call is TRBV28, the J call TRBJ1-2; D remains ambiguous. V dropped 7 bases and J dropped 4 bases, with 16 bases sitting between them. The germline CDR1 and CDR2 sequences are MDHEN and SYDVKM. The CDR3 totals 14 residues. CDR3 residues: CASNPGSALYGYTF. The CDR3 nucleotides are TGTGCCAGCAACCCAGGAAGCGCCCTCTATGGCTACACCTTC.

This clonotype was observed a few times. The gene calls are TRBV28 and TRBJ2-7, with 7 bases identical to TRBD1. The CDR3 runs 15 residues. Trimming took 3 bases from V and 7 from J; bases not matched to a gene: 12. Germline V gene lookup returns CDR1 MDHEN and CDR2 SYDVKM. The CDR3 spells CASSLTGKSVSEQYF. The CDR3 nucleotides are TGTGCCAGCAGTTTGACAGGGAAGAGCGTATCGGAGCAGTACTTC.

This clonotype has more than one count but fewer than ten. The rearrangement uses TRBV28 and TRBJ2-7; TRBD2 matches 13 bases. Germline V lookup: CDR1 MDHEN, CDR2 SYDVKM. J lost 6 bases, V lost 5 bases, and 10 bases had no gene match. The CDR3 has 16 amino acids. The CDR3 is CASSPYLLAGGGEQYF. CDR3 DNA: TGTGCCAGCAGTCCGTACCTACTAGCGGGAGGGGGCGAGCAGTACTTC.

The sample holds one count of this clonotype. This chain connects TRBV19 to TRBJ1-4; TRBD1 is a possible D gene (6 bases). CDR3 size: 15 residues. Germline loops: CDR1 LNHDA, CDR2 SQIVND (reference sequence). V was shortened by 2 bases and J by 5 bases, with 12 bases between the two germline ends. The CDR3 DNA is TGTGCCAGTAGTATAAAAGGGGGACACAATGAAAAACTGTTTTTT. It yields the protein CASSIKGGHNEKLFF. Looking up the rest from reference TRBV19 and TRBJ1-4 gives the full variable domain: DGGITQSPKYLFRKEGQNVTLSCEQNLNHDAMYWYRQDPGQGLRLIYYSQIVNDFQKGDIAEGYSVSREKKESFPLTVTSAQKNPTAFYLCASSIKGGHNEKLFFGSGTQLSVL.

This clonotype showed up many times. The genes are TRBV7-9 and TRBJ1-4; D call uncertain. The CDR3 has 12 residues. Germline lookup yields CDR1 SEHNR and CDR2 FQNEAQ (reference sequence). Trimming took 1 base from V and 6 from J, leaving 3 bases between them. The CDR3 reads CASSLVDEKLFF. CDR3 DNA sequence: TGTGCCAGCAGCTTAGTAGATGAAAAACTGTTTTTT.

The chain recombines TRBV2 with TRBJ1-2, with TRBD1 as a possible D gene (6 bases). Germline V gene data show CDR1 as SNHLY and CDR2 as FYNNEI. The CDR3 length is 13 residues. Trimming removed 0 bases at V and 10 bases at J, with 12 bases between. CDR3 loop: CASSEAWGGLYTF. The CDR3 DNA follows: TGTGCCAGCAGTGAAGCGTGGGGGGGCCTCTACACCTTC.

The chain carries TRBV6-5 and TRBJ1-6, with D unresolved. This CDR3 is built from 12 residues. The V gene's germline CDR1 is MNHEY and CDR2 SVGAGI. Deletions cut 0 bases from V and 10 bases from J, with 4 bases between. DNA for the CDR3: TGTGCCAGCAGTTACTCGTGGTCACCCCTCCACTTT. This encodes CASSYSWSPLHF.

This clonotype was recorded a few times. This CDR3 is CSASDRNQETQYF. In DNA, the CDR3 is TGCAGTGCTAGTGACAGGAACCAAGAGACCCAGTACTTC. The V and J genes are TRBV20-1 and TRBJ2-5; D perhaps matches TRBD1 (6 bases). Germline V CDR1 and CDR2: DFQATT, SNEGSKA (reference sequence). V lost 3 bases to trimming and J lost 0 bases, with 8 bases between them. The CDR3 consists of 13 residues.

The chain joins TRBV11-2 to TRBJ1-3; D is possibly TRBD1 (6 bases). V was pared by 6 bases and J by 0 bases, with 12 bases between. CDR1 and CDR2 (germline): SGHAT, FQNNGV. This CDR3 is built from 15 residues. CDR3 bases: TGTGCCAGCAGGGATGACAGGAGCTCTGGAAACACCATATATTTT. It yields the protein CASRDDRSSGNTIYF.

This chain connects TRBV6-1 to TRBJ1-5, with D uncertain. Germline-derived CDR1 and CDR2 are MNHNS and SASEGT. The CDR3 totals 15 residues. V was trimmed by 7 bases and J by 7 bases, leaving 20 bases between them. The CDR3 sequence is CASTTWTERRQPQHF. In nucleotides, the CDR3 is TGTGCCAGCACGACCTGGACGGAGAGGAGGCAGCCCCAGCATTTT.

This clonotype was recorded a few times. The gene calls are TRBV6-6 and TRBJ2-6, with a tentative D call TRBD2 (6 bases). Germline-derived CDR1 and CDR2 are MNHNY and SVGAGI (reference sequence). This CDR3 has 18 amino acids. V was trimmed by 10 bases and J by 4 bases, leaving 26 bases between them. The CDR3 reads CATSPPTEGLRGANVLTF. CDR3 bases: TGTGCCACCTCCCCCCCCACGGAGGGTCTTAGAGGGGCCAACGTCCTGACTTTC.

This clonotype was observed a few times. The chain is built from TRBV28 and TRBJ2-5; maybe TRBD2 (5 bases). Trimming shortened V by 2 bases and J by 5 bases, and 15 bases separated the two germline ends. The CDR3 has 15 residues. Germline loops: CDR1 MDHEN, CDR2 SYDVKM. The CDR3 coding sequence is TGTGCCAGCAGTTTAGGCCGAAGGGAGAGGGAGACCCAGTACTTC. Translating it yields CASSLGRRERETQYF.

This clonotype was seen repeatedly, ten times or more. This chain's CDR3 is CASSRRTGLNTEAFF. In nucleotides, the CDR3 is TGTGCCAGCAGCCGCCGGACAGGCCTGAACACTGAAGCTTTCTTT. The chain combines TRBV7-9 with TRBJ1-1; the match to TRBD1 covers 7 bases. V trimming: 5 bases; J trimming: 0 bases; junction bases outside the gene matches: 6. This CDR3 is built from 15 residues. CDR1 is SEHNR, CDR2 FQNEAQ, per germline (reference sequence).

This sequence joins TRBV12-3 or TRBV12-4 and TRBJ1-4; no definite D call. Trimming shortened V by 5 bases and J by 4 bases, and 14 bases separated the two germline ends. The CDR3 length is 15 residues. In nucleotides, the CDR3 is TGTGCCAGCAGTATGGGGAACGGAATTAATGAAAAACTGTTTTTT. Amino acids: CASSMGNGINEKLFF.